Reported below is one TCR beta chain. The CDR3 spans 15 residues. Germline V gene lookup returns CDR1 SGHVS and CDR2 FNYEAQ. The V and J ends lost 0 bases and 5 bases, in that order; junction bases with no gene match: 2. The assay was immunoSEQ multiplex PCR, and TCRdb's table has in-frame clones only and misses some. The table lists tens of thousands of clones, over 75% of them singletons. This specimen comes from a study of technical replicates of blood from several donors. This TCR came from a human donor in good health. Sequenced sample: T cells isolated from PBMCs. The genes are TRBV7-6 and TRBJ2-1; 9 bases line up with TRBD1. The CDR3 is CASSLARTGDNEQFF. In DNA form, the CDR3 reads TGTGCCAGCAGCTTAGCGAGGACAGGGGACAATGAGCAGTTCTTC.